The 19 T cell receptor beta chains reported below all come from one sample, sequenced in a study of glioma-infiltrating T cells after dendritic cell vaccination. Profiled with immunoSEQ multiplex PCR; TCRdb holds only in-frame clones, not every one. The sample shows about 95,000 clones, approximately 87% of them seen only once. The sequencing here drew on blood, taken before dendritic cell vaccination. The receptors were gathered from a human donor with glioblastoma.

The genes are TRBV7-2 and TRBJ2-7; the D gene is possibly TRBD2 (7 bases). Trimming left V 5 bases short and J 5 bases short, with 22 bases between. The CDR3 runs to 16 residues. Germline-derived CDR1 and CDR2 are SGHTA and FQGNSA. CDR3 DNA sequence: TGTGCCAGCAGCAACCGGGGGGCTGCCCTTAGCCACGAGCAGTACTTC. Translating gives CASSNRGAALSHEQYF.

The chain has TRBV5-1 and TRBJ2-7; TRBD1 is a possible D gene (5 bases). Germline assignment: CDR1 SGHRS and CDR2 YFSETQ. Trimming left V 6 bases short and J 3 bases short, with 13 bases between. CDR3 length: 13 amino acids. CDR3 in amino acids: CASKGSSNYEQYF. The CDR3 bases are TGCGCCAGCAAGGGGTCGTCCAACTACGAGCAGTACTTC.

This chain uses TRBV6-5 with TRBJ1-1; perhaps TRBD1 as D (6 bases). The CDR3 covers 15 residues. CDR1 and CDR2 from the germline V gene are MNHEY and SVGAGI. The V and J ends lost 2 bases and 9 bases respectively, with 19 bases between them. The CDR3 DNA is TGTGCCAGCAGTTACCGAAAAGGGGGGGTTTTCAAAGCTTTCTTT. Its protein is CASSYRKGGVFKAFF.

In DNA form, the CDR3 reads TGTGCCAGCAGCGTAGGCGGTTATCAGCCCCAGCATTTT. Amino acids: CASSVGGYQPQHF. V usage is TRBV9 and J usage is TRBJ1-5; unclear D gene. The CDR3 is 13 residues long. Germline CDR1 is SGDLS and CDR2 is YYNGEE. The V gene lost 0 bases and the J gene lost 5 bases, with 6 bases spanning the gap.

This chain links TRBV5-6 with TRBJ2-2; perhaps TRBD1 as D (5 bases). Per germline, CDR1 SGHDT and CDR2 YYEEEE. Trimming pared 0 bases from V and 4 bases from J, leaving 10 bases between. The CDR3 totals 15 residues. The CDR3 loop is CASSLERRGTGELFF. DNA of the CDR3: TGTGCCAGCAGCTTGGAGCGTAGGGGCACCGGGGAGCTGTTTTTT.

The CDR3 coding sequence is TGTGCCAGCAGGGACACTAAAGACGCTGAAGCTTTCTTT. Its translation: CASRDTKDAEAFF. The V call is TRBV2, the J call TRBJ1-1; weak D call: TRBD1 (5 bases). Germline V gives CDR1 SNHLY, CDR2 FYNNEI. V was clipped by 6 bases and J by 6 bases, with 14 bases between them. The CDR3 is made up of 13 amino acids.

The V gene is TRBV27, the J gene TRBJ2-2, with 16 bases fitting TRBD2. V shed 6 bases, J shed 0 bases, and the junction held 7 bases outside the gene matches. Germline V gene lookup returns CDR1 MNHEY and CDR2 SMNVEV (reference sequence). The CDR3 totals 19 residues. The CDR3 region has the DNA TGTGCCAGCAGCGTACCGGGACTAGCGGGGGGGCCGAACACCGGGGAGCTGTTTTTT. This translates into CASSVPGLAGGPNTGELFF.

This clone was counted a single time. The V and J genes are TRBV5-1 and TRBJ2-2, with D unresolved. V lost 1 base and J lost 3, with 4 bases in between. Per the germline V gene, CDR1 is SGHRS and CDR2 is YFSETQ. CDR3 length equals 13 residues. The CDR3 DNA follows: TGCGCCAGCAGCTTGATATACACCGGGGAGCTGTTTTTT. It translates to CASSLIYTGELFF.

The gene calls are TRBV5-1 and TRBJ2-3; 13 bases agree with TRBD2. The V gene's germline CDR1 is SGHRS and CDR2 YFSETQ. CDR3 length: 17 residues. V trimming: 3 bases; J trimming: 2 bases; junction bases outside the gene matches: 6. This CDR3 reads CASSSLGLAGNTDTQYF. The CDR3, as DNA: TGCGCCAGCAGCTCTTTGGGACTAGCGGGGAACACAGATACGCAGTATTTT.

The rearrangement uses TRBV27 and TRBJ2-1; 7 bases align to TRBD2. Trimming took 3 bases from V and 10 from J; bases not matched to a gene: 3. CDR3 size: 12 residues. Germline CDR1 MNHEY, CDR2 SMNVEV (reference sequence). The CDR3 DNA sequence: TGTGCCAGCAGTTTTGGGGGGGGAGAGCAGTTCTTC. Translated, it gives CASSFGGGEQFF.

The CDR3 DNA reads TGTGCCAGCAGCCGGACTACAGATACGCAGTATTTT. Amino acids: CASSRTTDTQYF. The chain recombines TRBV5-4 with TRBJ2-3, with a tentative D call TRBD2 (5 bases). The germline gives CDR1 SGHNT, CDR2 YYREEE (reference sequence). The CDR3 sequence is 12 residues long. V was clipped by 4 bases and J by 3 bases, with 6 bases between them.

The gene calls are TRBV5-1 and TRBJ1-1; possibly TRBD1 for D (5 bases). The V end lost 4 bases, the J end lost 1 base, and 20 bases lay between the germline ends. The CDR3 has 17 residues. The germline gives CDR1 SGHRS, CDR2 YFSETQ. For the CDR3, the DNA is TGCGCCAGCAGCCCACTACAGGACGCCTGGGAGAACACTGAAGCTTTCTTT. This encodes CASSPLQDAWENTEAFF.

The rearrangement joins TRBV11-2 to TRBJ1-4; possible D gene TRBD1, 5 bases. This CDR3 contains 17 residues. Germline lookup yields CDR1 SGHAT and CDR2 FQNNGV. V shed 2 bases and J shed 1 base, with 14 bases lying between them. CDR3 protein: CASSLRQHALTNEKLFF. The CDR3 DNA follows: TGTGCCAGCAGCTTACGACAGCACGCGTTAACTAATGAAAAACTGTTTTTT. Looking up the rest from reference TRBV11-2 and TRBJ1-4 gives the full variable domain: EAGVAQSPRYKIIEKRQSVAFWCNPISGHATLYWYQQILGQGPKLLIQFQNNGVVDDSQLPKDRFSAERLKGVDSTLKIQPAKLEDSAVYLCASSLRQHALTNEKLFFGSGTQLSVL.

The J gene is TRBJ1-1, the V gene TRBV6-5; no clear D gene. Germline assignment: CDR1 MNHEY and CDR2 SVGAGI. V lost 3 bases and J lost 6, with 5 bases in between. The length of the CDR3 is 11 residues. The CDR3, as DNA: TGTGCCAGCAGTTATACACCTGAAGCTTTCTTT. It codes for CASSYTPEAFF.

The chain links TRBV4-1 to TRBJ2-7; 9 positions agree with TRBD2. CDR1 MGHRA and CDR2 YSYEKL come from the germline V gene. V gave up 0 bases and J gave up 4 bases; unmatched junction bases: 7. There are 16 residues in the CDR3. In DNA, the CDR3 is TGCGCCAGCAGCCAAGAGCTGGGTAGCGGGGGATACGAGCAGTACTTC. Amino acid sequence: CASSQELGSGGYEQYF.

The V and J genes are TRBV5-1 and TRBJ1-2; no reliable D call. Trimming cost V 5 bases and J 8 bases, with 16 bases left between them. CDR3 length: 13 residues. The germline CDR1 and CDR2 sequences are SGHRS and YFSETQ. CDR3 in amino acids: CASRPRIDGGYTF. CDR3 bases: TGCGCCAGCAGGCCTAGGATCGATGGGGGCTACACCTTC.

This clone has a single count. The V call is TRBV2, the J call TRBJ1-2; maybe TRBD1 (5 bases). Trimming cost V 2 bases and J 7 bases, with 11 bases left between them. CDR1 and CDR2 (germline): SNHLY, FYNNEI. This CDR3 region has 13 residues. Here the CDR3 DNA reads TGTGCCAGCAGTGAATCAGGGTACCCTGGCTACACCTTC. Amino acids: CASSESGYPGYTF.

This clone was seen only once. V is TRBV5-1 and J is TRBJ2-7; 10 nucleotides match TRBD1. Germline lookup yields CDR1 SGHRS and CDR2 YFSETQ. CDR3 length: 15 residues. The trim removed 6 bases at V and 0 bases at J, leaving 6 bases unmatched. CDR3 region: CASTTRTGGSYEQYF. CDR3 DNA: TGCGCCAGCACGACCCGGACAGGGGGCTCCTACGAGCAGTACTTC.

The J gene is TRBJ2-3, the V gene TRBV4-1, with 7 bases matching TRBD2. This CDR3 has 16 residues. The germline V gene has CDR1 MGHRA and CDR2 YSYEKL. V was pared by 0 bases and J by 3 bases, with 6 bases of the junction left unmatched. The CDR3 loop reads CASSQDGRLATDTQYF. In DNA, the CDR3 is TGCGCCAGCAGCCAAGATGGGAGACTAGCAACAGATACGCAGTATTTT.